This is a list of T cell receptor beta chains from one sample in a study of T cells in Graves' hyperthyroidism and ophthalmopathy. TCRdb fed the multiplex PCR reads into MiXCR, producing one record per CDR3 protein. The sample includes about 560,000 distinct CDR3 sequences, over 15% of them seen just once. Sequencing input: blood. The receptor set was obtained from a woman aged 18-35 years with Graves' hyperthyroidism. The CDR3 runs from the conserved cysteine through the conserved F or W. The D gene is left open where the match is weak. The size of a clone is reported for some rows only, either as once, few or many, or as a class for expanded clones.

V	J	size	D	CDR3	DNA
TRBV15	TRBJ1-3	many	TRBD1	CATSRSGQGSGNTIYF	TGTGCCACCAGCAGATCGGGACAGGGGTCTGGAAACACCATATATTTT
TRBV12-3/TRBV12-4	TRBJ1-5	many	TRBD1	CASSFRGKGNQPQHF	TGTGCCAGCAGTTTCAGGGGGAAGGGGAATCAGCCCCAGCATTTT
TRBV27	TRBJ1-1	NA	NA	CASSLFDRGNTEAFF	TGTGCCAGCAGTTTATTTGATAGGGGGAACACTGAAGCTTTCTTT
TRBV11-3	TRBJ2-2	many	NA	CASSARVVGELFF	TGTGCCAGCAGCGCCAGGGTTGTAGGGGAGCTGTTTTTT
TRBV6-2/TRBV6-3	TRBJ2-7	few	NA	CASRSTGEQYF	TGTGCCAGCAGATCAACAGGGGAGCAGTACTTC
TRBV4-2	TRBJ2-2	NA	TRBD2	CASSQETSGRPAGGELFF	TGTGCCAGCAGCCAAGAGACTAGCGGGAGGCCAGCGGGCGGGGAGCTGTTTTTT
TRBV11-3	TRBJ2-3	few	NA	CASSWGAISTDTQYF	TGTGCCAGCAGCTGGGGGGCAATCAGCACAGATACGCAGTATTTT
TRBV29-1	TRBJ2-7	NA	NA	CSGGFAYEQYF	TGCAGTGGGGGGTTTGCCTACGAGCAGTACTTC
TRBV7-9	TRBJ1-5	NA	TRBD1	CASSPGTAAGQPQHF	TGTGCCAGCAGCCCGGGGACAGCCGCGGGTCAGCCCCAGCATTTT
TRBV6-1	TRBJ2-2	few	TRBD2	CASSKGLAGGGELFF	TGTGCCAGCAGTAAGGGACTAGCGGGAGGTGGGGAGCTGTTTTTT
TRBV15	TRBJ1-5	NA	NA	CATSRDPASQTNQPQHF	TGTGCCACCAGCAGAGATCCGGCATCCCAAACAAATCAGCCCCAGCATTTT
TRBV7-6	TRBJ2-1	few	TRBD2	CASSKVQRGGSYNEQFF	TGTGCCAGCAGCAAAGTCCAGCGGGGGGGGTCCTACAATGAGCAGTTCTTC
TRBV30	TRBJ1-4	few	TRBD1	CAWSQGARGEKLFF	TGTGCCTGGAGCCAGGGGGCGCGAGGTGAAAAACTGTTTTTT
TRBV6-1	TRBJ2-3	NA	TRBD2	CASSENLAGSTDTQYF	TGTGCCAGCAGTGAAAACCTAGCGGGGAGCACAGATACGCAGTATTTT
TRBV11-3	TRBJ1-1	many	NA	CASSLGGRMNTEAFF	TGTGCCAGCAGCTTAGGGGGGAGGATGAACACTGAAGCTTTCTTT
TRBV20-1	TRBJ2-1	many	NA	CSAGGYEQFF	TGCAGTGCCGGGGGATATGAGCAGTTCTTC
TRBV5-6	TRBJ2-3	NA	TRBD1	CASSLKQGASSTDTQYF	TGTGCCAGCAGCCTGAAGCAGGGGGCATCGAGTACAGATACGCAGTATTTT
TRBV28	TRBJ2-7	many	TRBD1	CASSLSYRDRDYEQYF	TGTGCCAGCAGTTTATCGTATCGGGACAGGGACTACGAGCAGTACTTC
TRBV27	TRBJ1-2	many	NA	CASRSQVKGGGYGYTF	TGTGCCAGCCGTTCCCAGGTTAAAGGGGGTGGCTATGGCTACACCTTC
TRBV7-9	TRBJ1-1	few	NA	CASSPPQQNTEAFF	TGTGCCAGCAGCCCCCCTCAGCAGAACACTGAAGCTTTCTTT
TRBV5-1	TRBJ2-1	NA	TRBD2	CASSLRTSASYNEQFF	TGCGCCAGCAGCTTAAGGACTAGCGCCTCCTACAATGAGCAGTTCTTC
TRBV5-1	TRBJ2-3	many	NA	CASSLGDRFTDTQYF	TGCGCCAGCAGCTTGGGTGACAGGTTCACAGATACGCAGTATTTT
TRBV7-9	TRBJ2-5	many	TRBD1	CASSLSGGEETQYF	TGTGCCAGCAGCTTATCAGGGGGCGAGGAGACCCAGTACTTC
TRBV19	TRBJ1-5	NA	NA	CASRRRGNNQPQHF	TGTGCCAGTAGACGGAGAGGGAACAATCAGCCCCAGCATTTT